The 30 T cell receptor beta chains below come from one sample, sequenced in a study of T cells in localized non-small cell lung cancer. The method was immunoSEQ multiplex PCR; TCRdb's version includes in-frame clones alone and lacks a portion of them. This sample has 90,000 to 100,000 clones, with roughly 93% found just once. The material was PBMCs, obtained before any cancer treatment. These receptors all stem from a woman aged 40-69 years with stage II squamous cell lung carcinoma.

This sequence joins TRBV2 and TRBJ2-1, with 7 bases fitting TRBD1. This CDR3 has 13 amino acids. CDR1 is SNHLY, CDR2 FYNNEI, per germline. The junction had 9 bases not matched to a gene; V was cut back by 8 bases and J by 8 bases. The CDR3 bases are TGTGCCAGCGGAAACAGGGGAGCGGATGAGCAGTTCTTC. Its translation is CASGNRGADEQFF.

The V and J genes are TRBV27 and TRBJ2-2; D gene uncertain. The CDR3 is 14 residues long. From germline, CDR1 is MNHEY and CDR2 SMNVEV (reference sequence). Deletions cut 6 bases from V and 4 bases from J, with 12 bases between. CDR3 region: CASRLGRITGELFF. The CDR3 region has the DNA TGTGCCAGCAGACTGGGAAGAATCACCGGGGAGCTGTTTTTT.

Written as DNA, the CDR3 is TGTGCCACCGCCGAGGTTGGCTACACCTTC. This encodes CATAEVGYTF. The rearrangement links TRBV28 to TRBJ1-2; D gene unclear. In germline, CDR1 is MDHEN, CDR2 SYDVKM. The CDR3 is made up of 10 amino acids. Trimming pared 10 bases from V and 7 bases from J, leaving 10 bases between.

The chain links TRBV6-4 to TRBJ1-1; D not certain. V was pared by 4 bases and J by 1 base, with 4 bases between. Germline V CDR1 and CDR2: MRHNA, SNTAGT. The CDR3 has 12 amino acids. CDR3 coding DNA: TGTGCCAGCAGTGGCGGGAACACTGAAGCTTTCTTT. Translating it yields CASSGGNTEAFF.

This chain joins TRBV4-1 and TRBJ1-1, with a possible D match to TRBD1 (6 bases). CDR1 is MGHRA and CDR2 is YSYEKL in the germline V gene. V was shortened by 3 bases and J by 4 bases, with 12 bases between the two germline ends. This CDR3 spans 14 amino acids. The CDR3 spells CASSHPDRATEAFF. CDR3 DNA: TGCGCCAGCAGCCACCCGGACAGAGCCACTGAAGCTTTCTTT.

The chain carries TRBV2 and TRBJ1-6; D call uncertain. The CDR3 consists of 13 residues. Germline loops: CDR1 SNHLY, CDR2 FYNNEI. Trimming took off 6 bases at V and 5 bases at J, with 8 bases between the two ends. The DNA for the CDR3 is TGTGCCAGCAGACAGAGCAATAATTCACCCCTCCACTTT. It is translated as CASRQSNNSPLHF. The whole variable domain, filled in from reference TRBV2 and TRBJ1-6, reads EPEVTQTPSHQVTQMGQEVILRCVPISNHLYFYWYRQILGQKVEFLVSFYNNEISEKSEIFDDQFSVERPDGSNFTLKIRSTKLEDSAMYFCASRQSNNSPLHFGNGTRLTVT.

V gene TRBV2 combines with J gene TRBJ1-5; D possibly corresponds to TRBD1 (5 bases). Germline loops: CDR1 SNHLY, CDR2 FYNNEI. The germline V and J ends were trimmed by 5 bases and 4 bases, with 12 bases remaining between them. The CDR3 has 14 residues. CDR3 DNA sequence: TGTGCCAGCAGTAAGGGACGGATAAATCAGCCCCAGCATTTT. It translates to CASSKGRINQPQHF.

CDR3: CASSKTGAEAFF. CDR3 DNA sequence: TGTGCCAGCAGTAAGACAGGGGCTGAAGCTTTCTTT. The V gene is TRBV2, the J gene TRBJ1-1, with TRBD1 identical over 8 bases. The CDR3 length is 12 residues. Losses at the gene ends were 5 bases for V and 6 bases for J; bases not matched to a gene: 2. In germline, CDR1 is SNHLY, CDR2 FYNNEI.

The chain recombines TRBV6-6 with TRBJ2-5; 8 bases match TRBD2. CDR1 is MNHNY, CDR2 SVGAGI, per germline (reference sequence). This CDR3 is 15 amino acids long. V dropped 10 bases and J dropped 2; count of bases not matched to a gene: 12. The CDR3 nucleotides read TGTGCCACCTCCCCCCTAGCGGGTATACAAGAGACCCAGTACTTC. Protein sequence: CATSPLAGIQETQYF.

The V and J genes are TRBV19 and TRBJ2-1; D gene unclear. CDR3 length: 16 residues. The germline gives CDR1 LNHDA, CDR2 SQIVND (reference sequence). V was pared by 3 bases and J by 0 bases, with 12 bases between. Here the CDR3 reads CASSISGGSSYNEQFF. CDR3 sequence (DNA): TGTGCCAGTAGTATTTCCGGCGGTAGCTCCTACAATGAGCAGTTCTTC.

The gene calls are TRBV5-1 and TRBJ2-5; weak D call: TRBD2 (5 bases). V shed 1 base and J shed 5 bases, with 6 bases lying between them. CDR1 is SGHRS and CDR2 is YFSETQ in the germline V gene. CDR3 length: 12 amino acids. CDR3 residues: CASSLSGETQYF. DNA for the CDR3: TGCGCCAGCAGCTTGTCGGGGGAGACCCAGTACTTC.

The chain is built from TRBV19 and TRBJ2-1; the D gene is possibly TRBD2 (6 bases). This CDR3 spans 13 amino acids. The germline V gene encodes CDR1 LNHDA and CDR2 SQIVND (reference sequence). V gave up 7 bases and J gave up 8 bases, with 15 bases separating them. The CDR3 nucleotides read TGTGCCAGTACGGGAGTTAATAGGTATGAGCAGTTCTTC. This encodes CASTGVNRYEQFF.

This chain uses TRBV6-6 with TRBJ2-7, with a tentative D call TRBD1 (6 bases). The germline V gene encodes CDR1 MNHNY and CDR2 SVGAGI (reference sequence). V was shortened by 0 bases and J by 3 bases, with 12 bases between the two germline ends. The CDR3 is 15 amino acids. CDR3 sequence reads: CASSYSGDIGYEQYF. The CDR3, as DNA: TGTGCCAGCAGTTACTCGGGGGACATCGGCTACGAGCAGTACTTC.

The CDR3 region has the DNA TGTGCCAGTAGCTTAGCGGGGGCCCCCTACAATGAGCAGTTCTTC. Protein sequence: CASSLAGAPYNEQFF. The chain combines TRBV19 with TRBJ2-1; TRBD2 matches 9 bases. The CDR3 covers 15 residues. From germline, CDR1 is LNHDA and CDR2 SQIVND (reference sequence). V trimming: 6 bases; J trimming: 2 bases; junction bases outside the gene matches: 5.

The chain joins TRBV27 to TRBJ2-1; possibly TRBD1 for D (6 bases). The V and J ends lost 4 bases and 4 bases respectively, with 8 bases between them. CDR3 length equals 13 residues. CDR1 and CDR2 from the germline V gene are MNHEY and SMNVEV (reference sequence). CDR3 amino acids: CASSWTVYNEQFF. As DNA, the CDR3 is TGTGCCAGCAGTTGGACAGTTTACAATGAGCAGTTCTTC.

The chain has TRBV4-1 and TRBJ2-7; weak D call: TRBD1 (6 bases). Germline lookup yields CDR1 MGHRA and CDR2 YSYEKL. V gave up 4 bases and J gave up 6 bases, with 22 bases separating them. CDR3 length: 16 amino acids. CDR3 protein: CASSLDQQGSIGEQYF. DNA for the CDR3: TGCGCCAGCAGCCTAGACCAACAGGGTTCTATCGGCGAGCAGTACTTC.

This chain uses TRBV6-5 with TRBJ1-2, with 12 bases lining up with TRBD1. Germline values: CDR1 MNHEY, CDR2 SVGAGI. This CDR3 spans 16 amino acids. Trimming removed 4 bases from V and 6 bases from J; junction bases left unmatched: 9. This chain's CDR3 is CASSSLGGQGANGYTF. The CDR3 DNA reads TGTGCCAGCAGTTCCCTGGGGGGACAGGGGGCAAATGGCTACACCTTC.

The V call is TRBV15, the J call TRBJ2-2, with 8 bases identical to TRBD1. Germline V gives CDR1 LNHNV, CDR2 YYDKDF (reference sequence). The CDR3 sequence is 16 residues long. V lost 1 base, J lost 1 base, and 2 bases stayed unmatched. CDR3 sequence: CATSRAGQGNTGELFF. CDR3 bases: TGTGCCACCAGCAGAGCAGGACAGGGGAACACCGGGGAGCTGTTTTTT. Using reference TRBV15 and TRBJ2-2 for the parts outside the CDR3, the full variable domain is DAMVIQNPRYQVTQFGKPVTLSCSQTLNHNVMYWYQQKSSQAPKLLFHYYDKDFNNEADTPDNFQSRRPNTSFCFLDIRSPGLGDTAMYLCATSRAGQGNTGELFFGEGSRLTVL.

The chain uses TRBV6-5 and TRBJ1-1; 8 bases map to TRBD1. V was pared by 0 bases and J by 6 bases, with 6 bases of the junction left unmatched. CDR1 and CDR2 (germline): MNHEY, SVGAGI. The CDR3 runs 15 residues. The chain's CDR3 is CASSYSTQGGSEAFF. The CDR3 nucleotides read TGTGCCAGCAGTTACTCGACACAGGGGGGGTCTGAAGCTTTCTTT.

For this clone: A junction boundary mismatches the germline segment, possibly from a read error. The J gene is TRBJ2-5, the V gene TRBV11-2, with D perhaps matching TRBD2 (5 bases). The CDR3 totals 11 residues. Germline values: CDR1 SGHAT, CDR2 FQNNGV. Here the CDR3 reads CASRLAETQYF. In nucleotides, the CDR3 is TGTGCCAGCAGATTAGCGGAGACCCAGTACTTC.

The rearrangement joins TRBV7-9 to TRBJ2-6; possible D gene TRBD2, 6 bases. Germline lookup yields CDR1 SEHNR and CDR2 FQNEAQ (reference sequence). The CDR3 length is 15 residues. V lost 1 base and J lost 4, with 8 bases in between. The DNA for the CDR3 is TGTGCCAGCAGCTTAGGCGGGGTGGGGGCCAACGTCCTGACTTTC. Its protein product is CASSLGGVGANVLTF.

CDR3 DNA sequence: TGTGCCAGCAGCCCGTGGTCGGCGGGGGGTTGGGAGCAGTTCTTC. Its translation: CASSPWSAGGWEQFF. The rearrangement links TRBV28 to TRBJ2-1, with 8 bases matching TRBD2. Per germline, CDR1 MDHEN and CDR2 SYDVKM. The CDR3 is made up of 15 amino acids. V shed 6 bases, J shed 10 bases, and the junction held 14 bases outside the gene matches.

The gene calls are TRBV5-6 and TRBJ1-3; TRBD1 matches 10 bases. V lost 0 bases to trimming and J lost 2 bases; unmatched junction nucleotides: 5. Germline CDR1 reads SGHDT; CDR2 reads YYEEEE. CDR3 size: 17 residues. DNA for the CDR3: TGTGCCAGCAGCTTGGCCGTTGGGACAGGGGCTGGAAACACCATATATTTT. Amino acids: CASSLAVGTGAGNTIYF.

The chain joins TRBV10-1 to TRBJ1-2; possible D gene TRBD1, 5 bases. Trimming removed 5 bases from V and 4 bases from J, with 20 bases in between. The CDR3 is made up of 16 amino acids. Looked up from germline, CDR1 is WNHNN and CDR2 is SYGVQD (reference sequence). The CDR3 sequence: CASSPRVAGSLYGYTF. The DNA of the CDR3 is TGCGCCAGCAGTCCAAGGGTGGCAGGGTCCCTCTATGGCTACACCTTC.

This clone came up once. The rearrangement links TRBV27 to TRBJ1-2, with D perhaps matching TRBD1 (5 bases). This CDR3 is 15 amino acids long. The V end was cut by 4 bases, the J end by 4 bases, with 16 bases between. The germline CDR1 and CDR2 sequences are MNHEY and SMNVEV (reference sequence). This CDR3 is CASSSARGSSYGYTF. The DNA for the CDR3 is TGTGCCAGCAGTTCCGCCCGGGGCAGCTCCTATGGCTACACCTTC.

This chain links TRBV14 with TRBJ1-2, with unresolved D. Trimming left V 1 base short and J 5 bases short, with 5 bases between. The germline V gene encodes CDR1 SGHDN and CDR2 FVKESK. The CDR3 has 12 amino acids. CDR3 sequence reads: CASSQAEYGYTF. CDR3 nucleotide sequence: TGTGCCAGCAGCCAAGCGGAATATGGCTACACCTTC.

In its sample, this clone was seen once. In DNA, the CDR3 is TGTGCCAGCAGCTTAGGATCCCTGGGGGGCAGGGCCACCGGGGAGCTGTTTTTT. Translated, it gives CASSLGSLGGRATGELFF. This rearrangement joins TRBV11-1 to TRBJ2-2, with D perhaps TRBD1 or TRBD2 (6 bases each). The V and J ends lost 1 base and 4 bases respectively, with 19 bases between them. CDR3 size: 18 residues. Germline V CDR1 and CDR2: SGHAT, FQDESV (reference sequence).

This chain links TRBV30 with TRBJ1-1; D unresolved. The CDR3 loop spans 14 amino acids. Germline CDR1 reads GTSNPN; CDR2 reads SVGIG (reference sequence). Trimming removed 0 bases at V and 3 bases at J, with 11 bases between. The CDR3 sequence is CAWSVLQKDTEAFF. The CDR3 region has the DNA TGTGCCTGGAGTGTACTGCAGAAGGACACTGAAGCTTTCTTT. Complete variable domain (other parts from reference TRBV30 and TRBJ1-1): SQTIHQWPATLVQPVGSPLSLECTVEGTSNPNLYWYRQAAGRGLQLLFYSVGIGQISSEVPQNLSASRPQDRQFILSSKKLLLSDSGFYLCAWSVLQKDTEAFFGQGTRLTVV.

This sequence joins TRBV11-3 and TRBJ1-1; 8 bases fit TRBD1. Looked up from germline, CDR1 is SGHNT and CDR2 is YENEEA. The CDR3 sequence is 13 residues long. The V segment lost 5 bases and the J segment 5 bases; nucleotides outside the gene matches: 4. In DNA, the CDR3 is TGTGCCAGCAGCCATACAGGGGGAACTGAAGCTTTCTTT. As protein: CASSHTGGTEAFF.

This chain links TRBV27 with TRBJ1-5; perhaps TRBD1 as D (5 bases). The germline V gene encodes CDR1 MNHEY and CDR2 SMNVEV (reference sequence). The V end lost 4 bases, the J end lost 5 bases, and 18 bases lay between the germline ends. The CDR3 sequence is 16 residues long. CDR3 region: CASSSRGTAVDQPQHF. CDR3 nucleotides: TGTGCCAGCAGTTCTCGAGGGACTGCGGTGGATCAGCCCCAGCATTTT.